The 17 T cell receptor beta chains listed next were all sequenced from one sample in a study of beta chain features in type 1 diabetes. Isolated RNA was reverse transcribed in full, so expressed TCRB transcripts were sequenced. The table came from immunoSEQ multiplex PCR; TCRdb's copy has only in-frame clones and leaves some out. In the table there are 150,000 or so clones, about 9.1% of which are singletons. Sample: central memory CD4+ T cells from blood. The receptors were sampled from a woman younger than 30 in good health.

The rearrangement joins TRBV5-1 to TRBJ1-3; 9 bases align to TRBD1. CDR1 and CDR2 (germline): SGHRS, YFSETQ. The junction had 6 bases not matched to a gene; V was cut back by 5 bases and J by 6 bases. This CDR3 comprises 14 residues. The DNA of the CDR3 is TGCGCCAGCAGAGAGACAGGGGGTACAAACACCATATATTTT. Translated, it gives CASRETGGTNTIYF.

This clone turned up a few times. The chain couples TRBV7-2 to TRBJ2-5; tentatively, D is TRBD2 (6 bases). Trimming took 4 bases from V and 2 from J, leaving 11 bases between them. The CDR3 has 14 residues. Germline-derived CDR1 and CDR2 are SGHTA and FQGNSA. CDR3 sequence (DNA): TGTGCCAGCAGCTACTCGGGGGTACAAGAGACCCAGTACTTC. Translated, it gives CASSYSGVQETQYF.

The chain is built from TRBV19 and TRBJ1-1; D is possibly TRBD1 (5 bases). V dropped 5 bases and J dropped 4 bases, with 14 bases sitting between them. The CDR3 length is 14 residues. Per germline, CDR1 LNHDA and CDR2 SQIVND (reference sequence). The CDR3 region has the DNA TGTGCCAGTAGTGGGGCACTCCGAGGCACTGAAGCTTTCTTT. Translated, it gives CASSGALRGTEAFF.

This rearrangement joins TRBV6-6 to TRBJ1-5; D unclear. The CDR3 consists of 15 residues. The V gene's germline CDR1 is MNHNY and CDR2 SVGAGI (reference sequence). The germline V and J ends were trimmed by 2 bases and 4 bases, with 12 bases remaining between them. CDR3: CASSYARLENQPQHF. In DNA form, the CDR3 reads TGTGCCAGCAGTTACGCCCGACTGGAAAATCAGCCCCAGCATTTT.

The J gene is TRBJ2-5, the V gene TRBV11-1; unclear D gene. This CDR3 spans 14 amino acids. V lost 2 bases, J lost 1 base, and 8 bases lay in between. The germline V gene has CDR1 SGHAT and CDR2 FQDESV (reference sequence). CDR3 DNA: TGTGCCAGCAGCTTAATGGTAGTCCAAGAGACCCAGTACTTC. It is translated as CASSLMVVQETQYF.

V gene TRBV6-5 combines with J gene TRBJ2-7; the D gene is possibly TRBD1 (6 bases). The V end was cut by 6 bases, the J end by 1 base, with 13 bases between. Germline V lookup: CDR1 MNHEY, CDR2 SVGAGI. This CDR3 region has 14 residues. CDR3 nucleotides: TGTGCCAGCAGAAAGATCGACAGGTCCTACGAGCAGTACTTC. It is translated as CASRKIDRSYEQYF.

The chain couples TRBV6-6 to TRBJ2-7, with 9 bases aligning to TRBD1. Germline CDR1 is MNHNY and CDR2 is SVGAGI (reference sequence). The CDR3 has 13 residues. With 8 bases clipped from V and 3 bases from J, the junction kept 5 bases outside the gene matches. The CDR3 DNA is TGTGCCAGCGGTTCGGGACAGGGCTACGAGCAGTACTTC. This encodes CASGSGQGYEQYF.

This clone was seen only a few times. The J gene is TRBJ2-2, the V gene TRBV11-1; 8 nucleotides line up with TRBD2. The germline V gene has CDR1 SGHAT and CDR2 FQDESV (reference sequence). The CDR3 loop spans 15 amino acids. With V trimmed by 5 bases and J by 4 bases, 6 bases remained unmatched. The CDR3 sequence is CASSAGLEGTGELFF. Written as DNA, the CDR3 is TGTGCCAGCAGCGCGGGACTAGAGGGCACCGGGGAGCTGTTTTTT.

This clone appeared a few times. Other nucleotide sequences from this sample produce the same CDR3. V usage is TRBV18 and J usage is TRBJ2-5, with 8 bases matching TRBD2. The CDR3 is 15 amino acids. In germline, CDR1 is KGHSH, CDR2 LQKENI. The V gene end was trimmed by 1 base and the J gene end by 1 base; junction bases not matched to a gene: 2. CDR3 sequence: CASSPRLAIQETQYF. CDR3 DNA: TGTGCCAGCTCACCACGACTAGCGATCCAAGAGACCCAGTACTTC.

The chain has TRBV2 and TRBJ2-7; D is possibly TRBD2 (6 bases). Trimming cost V 5 bases and J 6 bases, with 11 bases left between them. The length of the CDR3 is 12 residues. The germline V gene encodes CDR1 SNHLY and CDR2 FYNNEI. The DNA of the CDR3 is TGTGCCAGCAGTAGGAGGGTGGGCGAGCAGTACTTC. Encoded protein: CASSRRVGEQYF.

In its sample, this clone was seen a few times. V is TRBV5-1 and J is TRBJ2-5; D uncertain. CDR1 and CDR2 (germline): SGHRS, YFSETQ. Between the trimmed V and J ends, which lost 0 bases and 2 bases, there was a span of 8 bases. The CDR3 has 14 residues. The CDR3 DNA is TGCGCCAGCAGCTTGGGGCAGGCACAAGAGACCCAGTACTTC. It encodes CASSLGQAQETQYF.

In its sample, this clone was seen a few times. This chain links TRBV7-9 with TRBJ2-1, with D uncertain. With 6 bases removed from V and 9 bases from J, the gap between germline ends came to 9 bases. The CDR3 has 11 amino acids. Germline-derived CDR1 and CDR2 are SEHNR and FQNEAQ (reference sequence). The CDR3 nucleotides read TGTGCCAGCAGTCCACGGAGTGAGCAGTTCTTC. Translated, it gives CASSPRSEQFF. Supplemented by reference TRBV7-9 and TRBJ2-1, the full variable domain reads DTGVSQNPRHKITKRGQNVTFRCDPISEHNRLYWYRQTLGQGPEFLTYFQNEAQLEKSRLLSDRFSAERPKGSFSTLEIQRTEQGDSAMYLCASSPRSEQFFGPGTRLTVL.

The chain couples TRBV14 to TRBJ2-3; D gene uncertain. V was pared by 0 bases and J by 4 bases, with 11 bases between. The V gene's germline CDR1 is SGHDN and CDR2 FVKESK. CDR3 size: 15 residues. CDR3 in DNA: TGTGCCAGCAGCCAAGATTTAACGCGTCCAGATACGCAGTATTTT. It yields the protein CASSQDLTRPDTQYF.

This clone was seen only a few times. The chain has TRBV5-1 and TRBJ2-1; 9 bases align to TRBD1. Trimming cost V 2 bases and J 8 bases; bases outside gene matches: 8. The CDR3 is made up of 15 amino acids. CDR1 is SGHRS and CDR2 is YFSETQ in the germline V gene. The CDR3 nucleotides read TGCGCCAGCAGCTTTGGGGACAGGGATAACGATGAGCAGTTCTTC. Amino acids: CASSFGDRDNDEQFF.

This chain connects TRBV6-5 to TRBJ1-2, with TRBD1 matching 8 bases. Germline V gives CDR1 MNHEY, CDR2 SVGAGI. V was clipped by 0 bases and J by 6 bases; unmatched bases: 0. This CDR3 comprises 13 residues. CDR3 sequence: CASSYSTGDGYTF. The CDR3 nucleotides are TGTGCCAGCAGTTACTCGACAGGGGATGGCTACACCTTC.

The chain has TRBV30 and TRBJ1-1; D might be TRBD1 (5 bases). In germline, CDR1 is GTSNPN, CDR2 SVGIG (reference sequence). The V end lost 0 bases, the J end lost 11 bases, and 16 bases lay between the germline ends. There are 13 residues in the CDR3. CDR3 protein: CAWSVGRGLGAFF. In DNA form, the CDR3 reads TGTGCCTGGAGTGTAGGAAGGGGTCTAGGGGCTTTCTTT.

The rearrangement joins TRBV21-1 to TRBJ2-7; the table calls TRBD2, which could not be checked here. TRBV21-1 is shown as a pseudogene. The CDR3 is made up of 19 amino acids. CDR3 sequence reads: CASSNFLNGREGNPYEQYF. CDR3 in DNA: TGTGCCAGCAGCAACTTCCTTAACGGGAGGGAGGGTAACCCCTACGAGCAGTACTTC.